The 9 T cell receptor beta chains below all came from one sample that was sequenced in a study of T cells in Graves' hyperthyroidism and ophthalmopathy. RNA transcripts provided the source from which TCR beta CDR3 regions were amplified. The TCR CDR3 was amplified in a first-round RT-PCR using the HTBI primer set. Via MiXCR, TCRdb re-called the multiplex PCR reads, giving one row per CDR3 protein. The repertoire holds a few hundred thousand distinct CDR3 sequences, with about a fifth as singletons. The material sequenced was blood. These receptors originate from a woman between 18 and 29 years old with Graves' hyperthyroidism.

This clonotype was seen ten or more times. J is TRBJ1-1 and V is TRBV4-1; a possible D gene is TRBD1 (5 bases). Germline V gives CDR1 MGHRA, CDR2 YSYEKL. The CDR3 contains 16 residues. Deletions cut 1 base from V and 0 bases from J, with 12 bases between. The CDR3 bases are TGCGCCAGCAGCCAAGGAGGGAACAGGCTGAACACTGAAGCTTTCTTT. Encoded protein: CASSQGGNRLNTEAFF.

This clonotype has at least ten counts. The chain employs TRBV7-3 and TRBJ2-2, with unresolved D. Germline-derived CDR1 and CDR2 are SGHTA and FQGTGA. This CDR3 comprises 12 residues. V lost 5 bases and J lost 7, with 8 bases in between. The CDR3 loop is CASSHLGGELFF. The CDR3 bases are TGTGCCAGCAGCCATTTGGGCGGGGAGCTGTTTTTT.

There are a few counts of this clonotype. A much larger clone differs from this one at a single base, so this may be a read error. This rearrangement joins TRBV30 to TRBJ1-1; no reliable D call. The CDR3 totals 12 residues. Germline V CDR1 and CDR2: GTSNPN, SVGIG (reference sequence). CDR3 sequence reads: CAWKPLNTEACF. The CDR3 DNA reads as TGTGCCTGGAAACCGTTGAACACTGAAGCTTGCTTT.

This clonotype has at least ten counts. The junction departs from germline at one end; a sequencing error may be responsible. The chain couples TRBV6-1 to TRBJ1-2; D gene unclear. The V gene's germline CDR1 is MNHNS and CDR2 SASEGT. The CDR3 length is 13 residues. This CDR3 is CASREETNYGYTF. Here the CDR3 DNA reads TGTGCCAGCAGGGAAGAAACTAACTATGGCTACACCTTC.

V gene TRBV28 combines with J gene TRBJ2-6; tentatively, D is TRBD1 (5 bases). The germline CDR1 and CDR2 sequences are MDHEN and SYDVKM. Trimming left V 2 bases short and J 1 base short, with 12 bases between. The CDR3 spans 17 residues. The CDR3 is CASSLQGFNSGANVLTF. For the CDR3, the DNA is TGTGCCAGCAGTTTACAGGGTTTCAATTCTGGGGCCAACGTCCTGACTTTC.

The rearrangement links TRBV7-2 to TRBJ2-5, with a tentative D call TRBD2 (5 bases). The CDR3 is 14 amino acids. The germline V and J ends were trimmed by 2 bases and 3 bases, with 10 bases remaining between them. CDR1 is SGHTA and CDR2 is FQGNSA in the germline V gene. The CDR3: CASSLSPGEETQYF. The CDR3 bases are TGTGCCAGCAGCTTATCCCCCGGGGAAGAGACCCAGTACTTC.

In this sample, this clonotype turned up many times. CDR3 protein: CASSLGGVSAYEQYF. CDR3 bases: TGTGCCAGCAGTTTAGGGGGGGTTTCGGCCTACGAGCAGTACTTC. The chain carries TRBV12-3 or TRBV12-4 and TRBJ2-7; a weak D match, TRBD2 (6 bases). CDR3 size: 15 residues. V gave up 1 base and J gave up 2 bases, with 12 bases separating them.

This clonotype was observed a few times. The chain recombines TRBV20-1 with TRBJ2-5; no definite D call. Germline V lookup: CDR1 DFQATT, CDR2 SNEGSKA (reference sequence). V gave up 6 bases and J gave up 9 bases, with 17 bases separating them. The CDR3 loop spans 12 amino acids. DNA of the CDR3: TGCAGTGCCTACCTTCCGGGCGCGGCCCAGTACTTC. This translates into CSAYLPGAAQYF.

This clonotype was seen ten or more times. The chain uses TRBV9 and TRBJ2-2; 8 bases align to TRBD2. This CDR3 region has 15 residues. Looked up from germline, CDR1 is SGDLS and CDR2 is YYNGEE. The V and J ends lost 3 bases and 4 bases, in that order; junction bases with no gene match: 5. The CDR3 nucleotides read TGTGCCAGCAGCGCACGGGGGGGAGGCACCGGGGAGCTGTTTTTT. Encoded protein: CASSARGGGTGELFF.